The 18 T cell receptor beta chains presented below share a single source sample, sequenced in a study of OX40 agonist ivuxolimab in advanced cancers. Data came from immunoSEQ multiplex PCR; TCRdb stores just in-frame clones and leaves some out. The table shows more than 70,000 clones, with around 80% occurring only once. The specimen comprised CD4+ or CD8+ T cells sorted from blood, sampled in a trial of the OX40 agonist ivuxolimab. These TCRs come from an adult with an advanced solid tumor such as melanoma, head and neck, liver or kidney cancer.

This CDR3 is CASSFGPYNEQFF. CDR3 in DNA: TGTGCCAGCAGCTTCGGCCCTTACAATGAGCAGTTCTTC. The chain has TRBV7-8 and TRBJ2-1; no clear D gene. Trimming removed 3 bases at V and 4 bases at J, with 7 bases between. The germline V gene has CDR1 SGHVS and CDR2 FQNEAQ. The CDR3 is 13 amino acids.

The rearrangement links TRBV27 to TRBJ1-1; the match to TRBD1 covers 7 bases. There are 12 residues in the CDR3. V shed 8 bases and J 2 bases; nucleotides not matched to a gene: 2. CDR1 is MNHEY and CDR2 is SMNVEV in the germline V gene (reference sequence). The CDR3 DNA reads TGTGCCAGCTGGGACAGCAACACTGAAGCTTTCTTT. Its translation is CASWDSNTEAFF.

The chain is built from TRBV7-3 and TRBJ1-1; TRBD1 might be the D (6 bases). The V and J ends lost 5 bases and 4 bases respectively, with 8 bases between them. CDR3 length: 12 amino acids. CDR1 and CDR2 from the germline V gene are SGHTA and FQGTGA. The CDR3 loop is CASSTQGTEAFF. In nucleotides, the CDR3 is TGTGCCAGCAGCACACAGGGCACTGAAGCTTTCTTT.

The V and J genes are TRBV4-2 and TRBJ2-4; TRBD2 agrees at 9 bases. In germline, CDR1 is LGHNA, CDR2 YNFKEQ. The CDR3 is made up of 16 amino acids. V shed 2 bases and J 2 bases; nucleotides not matched to a gene: 4. CDR3 coding DNA: TGTGCCAGCAGCCAATCCGGGACTAGCACCAAAAACATTCAGTACTTC. Translating gives CASSQSGTSTKNIQYF.

The CDR3 coding sequence is TGTGCCAGCAGTTTACAGGGGGCCGCAGATACGCAGTATTTT. Amino acid sequence: CASSLQGAADTQYF. The chain uses TRBV6-5 and TRBJ2-3; TRBD1 aligns across 9 bases. V lost 4 bases to trimming and J lost 4 bases; unmatched junction nucleotides: 3. Looked up from germline, CDR1 is MNHEY and CDR2 is SVGAGI. The CDR3 length is 14 residues.

The CDR3 spells CASSFGFGGELFF. The CDR3 DNA is TGTGCCAGCAGCTTCGGTTTTGGCGGGGAGCTGTTTTTT. The chain uses TRBV7-9 and TRBJ2-2; D unclear. CDR1 is SEHNR and CDR2 is FQNEAQ in the germline V gene (reference sequence). Trimming stripped 3 bases from V and 7 bases from J, with 9 bases between. The CDR3 is 13 residues long.

There are a few counts of this clone. The rearrangement links TRBV9 to TRBJ1-2; D gene ambiguous. Germline assignment: CDR1 SGDLS and CDR2 YYNGEE. This CDR3 has 12 amino acids. V was shortened by 0 bases and J by 6 bases, with 6 bases between the two germline ends. The CDR3 sequence is CASSVDGDGYTF. DNA of the CDR3: TGTGCCAGCAGCGTAGACGGGGATGGCTACACCTTC. The full variable domain, rest sourced from reference TRBV9 and TRBJ1-2, is DSGVTQTPKHLITATGQRVTLRCSPRSGDLSVYWYQQSLDQGLQFLIQYYNGEERAKGNILERFSAQQFPDLHSELNLSSLELGDSALYFCASSVDGDGYTFGSGTRLTVV.

The chain joins TRBV7-8 to TRBJ1-1, with D possibly TRBD1 on 6 matching bases. Trimming pared 5 bases from V and 1 base from J, leaving 14 bases between. Germline V lookup: CDR1 SGHVS, CDR2 FQNEAQ. The CDR3 runs to 15 residues. CDR3 region: CASSGGGSPNTEAFF. The CDR3 coding sequence is TGTGCCAGCAGCGGGGGGGGCAGCCCGAACACTGAAGCTTTCTTT.

This clone has a single count. The chain combines TRBV2 with TRBJ2-2, with D unresolved. The CDR3 is 15 amino acids. V was trimmed by 4 bases and J by 6 bases, leaving 15 bases between them. Looked up from germline, CDR1 is SNHLY and CDR2 is FYNNEI. The CDR3, as DNA: TGTGCCAGCAGTGGTCGGAATAGCCAAGCCGGGGAGCTGTTTTTT. This sequence encodes CASSGRNSQAGELFF.

Of note for this clone: A junction end diverges from the germline sequence, so it may reflect a read error. This chain uses TRBV11-2 with TRBJ2-7; D possibly corresponds to TRBD2 (5 bases). CDR3 length: 14 amino acids. Per germline, CDR1 SGHAT and CDR2 FQNNGV. The CDR3 protein is CASSLGRGAYEQCF. In nucleotides, the CDR3 is TGTGCCAGCAGCTTAGGTCGGGGAGCCTACGAGCAGTGCTTC.

This clone has a single count. V usage is TRBV6-1 and J usage is TRBJ2-1; TRBD1 matches 7 bases. The CDR3 extends over 15 amino acids. Germline V CDR1 and CDR2: MNHNS, SASEGT. V shed 6 bases and J 8 bases; nucleotides not matched to a gene: 13. CDR3 nucleotides: TGTGCCAGCAGATACAACAGGGGCCCGGGCGATGAGCAGTTCTTC. Translated: CASRYNRGPGDEQFF.

This clone was counted a few times. The V gene is TRBV7-2, the J gene TRBJ1-5; unclear D gene. Germline CDR1 reads SGHTA; CDR2 reads FQGNSA. This CDR3 is 14 amino acids long. Deletions cut 6 bases from V and 3 bases from J, with 12 bases between. CDR3 residues: CASSLGGNNQPQHF. The DNA of the CDR3 is TGTGCCAGCAGTTTGGGAGGGAACAATCAGCCCCAGCATTTT.

The chain uses TRBV2 and TRBJ2-7; D remains unclear. The V and J ends lost 5 bases and 3 bases respectively, with 14 bases between them. Per the germline V gene, CDR1 is SNHLY and CDR2 is FYNNEI. The CDR3 runs to 14 residues. This CDR3 is CASSRARPVYEQYF. The CDR3 region has the DNA TGTGCCAGCAGTAGAGCGCGTCCCGTCTACGAGCAGTACTTC. The full variable domain, its missing parts supplied by reference TRBV2 and TRBJ2-7, is EPEVTQTPSHQVTQMGQEVILRCVPISNHLYFYWYRQILGQKVEFLVSFYNNEISEKSEIFDDQFSVERPDGSNFTLKIRSTKLEDSAMYFCASSRARPVYEQYFGPGTRLTVT.

This rearrangement joins TRBV19 to TRBJ2-1, with 7 bases identical to TRBD2. The CDR3 consists of 15 residues. CDR1 and CDR2 (germline): LNHDA, SQIVND (reference sequence). The junction had 10 bases not matched to a gene; V was cut back by 4 bases and J by 7 bases. CDR3 protein: CASSTGRASFNEQFF. The CDR3 region has the DNA TGTGCCAGTAGTACGGGGAGGGCCAGTTTTAATGAGCAGTTCTTC.

In this sample, this clone turned up a few times. The chain combines TRBV7-2 with TRBJ2-7, with 11 bases matching TRBD1. Germline CDR1 reads SGHTA; CDR2 reads FQGNSA. The CDR3 sequence is 14 residues long. The ends lost 4 bases at V and 3 bases at J; junction bases unmatched: 2. Here the CDR3 reads CASSSDRGRYEQYF. The DNA of the CDR3 is TGTGCCAGCAGCTCGGACAGGGGGCGCTACGAGCAGTACTTC.

The chain links TRBV7-2 to TRBJ2-7; 7 bases match TRBD1. This CDR3 region has 15 residues. Per germline, CDR1 SGHTA and CDR2 FQGNSA. J gave up 3 bases and V 4 bases, and 9 bases lay outside the gene matches. The CDR3 is CASSYNAGGGYEQYF. The CDR3 DNA sequence: TGTGCCAGCAGCTACAACGCAGGGGGTGGCTACGAGCAGTACTTC.

The rearrangement joins TRBV5-1 to TRBJ2-2; 10 positions agree with TRBD2. Germline V CDR1 and CDR2: SGHRS, YFSETQ. J gave up 4 bases and V 0 bases, and 6 bases lay outside the gene matches. CDR3 size: 17 residues. CDR3 in amino acids: CASSLVPAGGATGELFF. The CDR3, as DNA: TGCGCCAGCAGCTTGGTACCAGCGGGAGGGGCCACCGGGGAGCTGTTTTTT.

This clone has more than one count but fewer than ten. V and J are TRBV27 and TRBJ1-2; D is perhaps TRBD1 (5 bases). Trimming took 6 bases from V and 4 from J, leaving 15 bases between them. Germline V gene sequence: CDR1 MNHEY, CDR2 SMNVEV (reference sequence). This CDR3 region has 14 residues. CDR3 DNA sequence: TGTGCCAGCAGCTCTGGTTGGGGCGCCTATGGCTACACCTTC. Its translation is CASSSGWGAYGYTF.